This record looks at one T cell receptor beta chain sequence and its context. Antigen unknown. Of the isolated RNA, all was reverse transcribed, and so the sequenced material was expressed TCRB transcripts. Assay: immunoSEQ multiplex PCR; the TCRdb copy retains only in-frame clones and omits some. The table lists roughly 120,000 clones, about 40% of them singletons. This specimen belongs to a study of beta chain features in type 1 diabetes. The study, taken as a whole, reports: Within each of all four CD4+ subsets, Type 1 diabetes patients had TCRB CDR3s that were moderately but significantly shorter.

The V gene lost 5 bases and the J gene lost 5 bases, with 12 bases spanning the gap. CDR3 length: 13 amino acids. Germline values: CDR1 SGHTA, CDR2 FQGTGA. Sequencing was done on a sample of stem cell memory CD4+ T cells from blood. V usage is TRBV7-3 and J usage is TRBJ1-1; D is possibly TRBD1 (5 bases). This TCR derives from a woman aged 18-29 years in good health. The CDR3 DNA is TGTGCCAGCAGCCCGGGGGTTGAGACTGAAGCTTTCTTT. Translation gives CASSPGVETEAFF. Full variable domain (remainder filled in from reference TRBV7-3 and TRBJ1-1): GAGVSQTPSNKVTEKGKYVELRCDPISGHTALYWYRQSLGQGPEFLIYFQGTGAADDSGLPNDRFFAVRPEGSVSTLKIQRTERGDSAVYLCASSPGVETEAFFGQGTRLTVV.